Each of the 16 T cell receptor beta chains below was sequenced from the same sample in a study of regulatory T cells in long-lasting Graves disease. Assembly of TCR beta libraries relied on iRepertoire HTBI primers together with Arm-PCR of CDR3 regions. TCRdb itself ran the multiplex PCR reads through MiXCR, one entry per CDR3 protein. The sample includes around 250,000 distinct CDR3 sequences, around 17% of them seen just once. The sample's time point: newly diagnosed GD, antithyroid drugs for less than 3 months. With RNA extracted from PBMCs as input, the TCR library was made. Here the sequenced sample was peripheral blood mononuclear cells (PBMCs), taken at new diagnosis, from a patient treated with antithyroid drugs. The receptors were sampled from a female donor with Graves disease.

This chain's CDR3 is CASSFKGQDYGYTF. CDR3 sequence (DNA): TGTGCCAGCAGCTTCAAGGGACAGGACTATGGCTACACCTTC. This chain connects TRBV11-2 to TRBJ1-2; 8 positions agree with TRBD1. The germline CDR1 and CDR2 sequences are SGHAT and FQNNGV. CDR3 length: 14 residues. J gave up 3 bases and V 3 bases, and 3 bases lay outside the gene matches.

This clonotype showed up many times. The chain joins TRBV6-2 or TRBV6-3 to TRBJ1-4, with 8 bases that match TRBD1. V lost 5 bases and J lost 7; bases outside the gene matches: 9. CDR3 length: 15 residues. Germline V gives CDR1 MNHEY, CDR2 SVGEGT. This CDR3 reads CASSALTGEVEKLFF. The CDR3 DNA reads as TGTGCCAGCAGTGCTTTGACAGGGGAGGTTGAAAAACTGTTTTTT.

This clonotype was seen only once. J is TRBJ1-5 and V is TRBV4-1; D gene ambiguous. In germline, CDR1 is MGHRA, CDR2 YSYEKL. CDR3 size: 14 residues. V was clipped by 0 bases and J by 4 bases, with 7 bases between them. The CDR3 coding sequence is TGCGCCAGCAGCCAAGAGAACCAAAATCAGCCCCAGCATTTT. Residues: CASSQENQNQPQHF.

The V and J genes are TRBV15 and TRBJ2-3, with 7 bases identical to TRBD1. The CDR3 is made up of 18 amino acids. Germline assignment: CDR1 LNHNV and CDR2 YYDKDF (reference sequence). Trimming cost V 0 bases and J 5 bases; bases outside gene matches: 14. The CDR3 protein is CATSRDRTGAGQLDTQYF. In DNA form, the CDR3 reads TGTGCCACCAGCAGAGATCGAACAGGGGCAGGCCAATTAGATACGCAGTATTTT.

This clonotype was observed many times. The chain couples TRBV7-2 to TRBJ1-2; D is undetermined. V lost 5 bases, J lost 1 base, and 14 bases lay in between. There are 15 residues in the CDR3. CDR1 is SGHTA and CDR2 is FQGNSA in the germline V gene. CDR3 sequence reads: CASSPSGGINYGYTF. The DNA for the CDR3 is TGTGCCAGCAGCCCTTCGGGTGGGATTAACTATGGCTACACCTTC.

In its sample, this clonotype was seen a few times. The V call is TRBV7-6, the J call TRBJ1-1; D perhaps matches TRBD1 (5 bases). This CDR3 has 13 amino acids. In germline, CDR1 is SGHVS, CDR2 FNYEAQ. Trimming shortened V by 5 bases and J by 1 base, and 8 bases separated the two germline ends. Here the CDR3 reads CASSAGKNTEAFF. In DNA, the CDR3 is TGTGCCAGCAGCGCAGGGAAGAACACTGAAGCTTTCTTT.

This clonotype was picked up many times. The chain carries TRBV28 and TRBJ1-2; 8 nucleotides line up with TRBD1. Germline V gene sequence: CDR1 MDHEN, CDR2 SYDVKM. The CDR3 is made up of 13 amino acids. The trim removed 6 bases at V and 4 bases at J, leaving 4 bases unmatched. The CDR3 here is CASRRQGTYGYTF. The CDR3 DNA reads TGTGCCAGCAGAAGACAGGGGACCTATGGCTACACCTTC.

This clonotype was recorded many times. DNA of the CDR3: TGCAGTGCAAAGGGGACTAGCGGGAACTACGAGCAGTACTTC. Protein: CSAKGTSGNYEQYF. V is TRBV20-1 and J is TRBJ2-7; 13 nucleotides line up with TRBD2. The CDR3 length is 14 residues. Germline V gives CDR1 DFQATT, CDR2 SNEGSKA (reference sequence). The junction had 5 bases not matched to a gene; V was cut back by 6 bases and J by 3 bases.

Many counts were recorded for this clonotype. J is TRBJ2-1 and V is TRBV6-1; TRBD1 might be the D (7 bases). Deletions cut 4 bases from V and 7 bases from J, with 26 bases between. CDR1 is MNHNS and CDR2 is SASEGT in the germline V gene. The CDR3 loop spans 18 amino acids. The CDR3 spells CASSGYRVGGGMSNEQFF. The CDR3 DNA is TGTGCCAGCAGTGGCTATCGGGTAGGGGGCGGGATGTCAAATGAGCAGTTCTTC.

This clonotype was counted ten times or more. V is TRBV6-2 or TRBV6-3 and J is TRBJ1-2; D call uncertain. The length of the CDR3 is 16 residues. Germline V CDR1 and CDR2: MNHEY, SVGEGT. The V end was cut by 0 bases, the J end by 0 bases, with 11 bases between. The CDR3 sequence: CASSYSLTATNYGYTF. CDR3 sequence (DNA): TGTGCCAGCAGTTACTCGCTTACAGCAACTAACTATGGCTACACCTTC.

Regarding this clonotype: The CDR3 carries no conserved terminal phenylalanine or tryptophan, so it likely arises from a read error. The V call is TRBV28, the J call TRBJ2-7; TRBD1 matches 11 bases. The CDR3 is 15 residues long. Germline CDR1 MDHEN, CDR2 SYDVKM. Unmatched junction bases numbered 7, after V lost 2 bases and J lost 7 bases. CDR3 loop: CASSLKGQGAGEQYL. In DNA form, the CDR3 reads TGTGCCAGCAGTTTAAAAGGACAGGGGGCTGGGGAGCAGTACCTC.

The J gene is TRBJ1-6, the V gene TRBV7-2; 8 nucleotides agree with TRBD1. The junction had 10 bases not matched to a gene; V was cut back by 5 bases and J by 7 bases. Germline CDR1 SGHTA, CDR2 FQGNSA. This CDR3 has 16 residues. The CDR3 sequence: CASSARWDRLNSPLHF. As DNA, the CDR3 is TGTGCCAGCAGCGCCCGCTGGGACAGGTTAAATTCACCCCTCCACTTT.

This clonotype occurred many times. CDR3 in DNA: TGTGCCAGTATTGGGACGGTGAACACTGAAGCTTTCTTT. This sequence encodes CASIGTVNTEAFF. This sequence joins TRBV19 and TRBJ1-1; D possibly corresponds to TRBD1 (5 bases). The ends were cut back, 7 bases at V and 0 bases at J, with 9 bases in the middle. The V gene's germline CDR1 is LNHDA and CDR2 SQIVND (reference sequence). This CDR3 is 13 amino acids long.

There are many counts of this clonotype. V and J are TRBV7-9 and TRBJ2-3, with D possibly TRBD1 on 6 matching bases. Per germline, CDR1 SEHNR and CDR2 FQNEAQ (reference sequence). The CDR3 spans 17 residues. Deletions cut 2 bases from V and 4 bases from J, with 19 bases between. The DNA of the CDR3 is TGTGCCAGCAGCTTATTTTTGGGACAAAGGGGACCAGATACGCAGTATTTT. This gives the protein CASSLFLGQRGPDTQYF.

Comment on this clonotype: This may be a read error: a much more frequent sequence differs by one nucleotide. V and J are TRBV19 and TRBJ1-4, with a tentative D call TRBD1 (5 bases). V was shortened by 8 bases and J by 9 bases, with 16 bases between the two germline ends. The length of the CDR3 is 13 residues. Germline lookup yields CDR1 LNHDA and CDR2 SQIVND (reference sequence). The CDR3 coding sequence is TGTGCCAGTGGGGGTTCCGGAGGTAAAAAACTGTTTTTT. It translates to CASGGSGGKKLFF.

On this clonotype: This likely stems from a read error, as it lies one base from a far larger clone. This CDR3 fails to terminate in the conserved phenylalanine or tryptophan, so it likely reflects a read error. The chain links TRBV11-2 to TRBJ2-4; no firm D call. The CDR3 extends over 17 amino acids. Trimming took 3 bases from V and 0 from J, leaving 15 bases between them. The germline gives CDR1 SGHAT, CDR2 FQNNGV. The CDR3 DNA reads as TGTGCCAGCAGCTTGAACCCGTTTTCGGGAGCCAAAAACATTCAGTACTTG. It codes for CASSLNPFSGAKNIQYL.